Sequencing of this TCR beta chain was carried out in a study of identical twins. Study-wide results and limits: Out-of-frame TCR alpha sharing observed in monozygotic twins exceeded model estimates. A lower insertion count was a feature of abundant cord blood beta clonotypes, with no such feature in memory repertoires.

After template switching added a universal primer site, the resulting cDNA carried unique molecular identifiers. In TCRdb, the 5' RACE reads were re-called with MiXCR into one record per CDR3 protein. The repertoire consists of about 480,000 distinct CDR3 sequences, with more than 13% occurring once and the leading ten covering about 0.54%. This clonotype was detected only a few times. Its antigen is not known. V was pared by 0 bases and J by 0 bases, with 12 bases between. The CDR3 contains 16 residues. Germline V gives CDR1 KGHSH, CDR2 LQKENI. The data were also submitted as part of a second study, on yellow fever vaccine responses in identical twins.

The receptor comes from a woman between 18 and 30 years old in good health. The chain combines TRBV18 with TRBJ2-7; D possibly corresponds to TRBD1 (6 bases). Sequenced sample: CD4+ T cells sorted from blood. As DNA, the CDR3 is TGTGCCAGCTCACCACCTTACAGGGTAGGCTCCTACGAGCAGTACTTC. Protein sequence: CASSPPYRVGSYEQYF. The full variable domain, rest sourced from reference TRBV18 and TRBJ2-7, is NAGVMQNPRHLVRRRGQEARLRCSPMKGHSHVYWYRQLPEEGLKFMVYLQKENIIDESGMPKERFSAEFPKEGPSILRIQQVVRGDSAAYFCASSPPYRVGSYEQYFGPGTRLTVT.